A single T cell receptor (beta chain) is shown here with its context. This same CDR3 is encoded by further DNA sequences in the sample. This sample stems from a study of T cell changes during pregnancy in multiple sclerosis. Here immunoSEQ multiplex PCR was the method, and the copy in TCRdb shows in-frame clones only, minus some. The table records approximately 94,000 clones, about 92% of them present only once. Here the sequenced sample was peripheral blood, taken after pregnancy. This receptor was taken from a female donor with multiple sclerosis, enrolled in a pregnancy study.

CDR3 loop: CASSLNPGTSTDTQYF. The CDR3 coding sequence is TGTGCCAGCAGCTTAAATCCTGGTACTAGCACAGATACGCAGTATTTT. The chain uses TRBV7-3 and TRBJ2-3; D is undetermined. Trimming cost V 1 base and J 0 bases, with 11 bases left between them. CDR3 length equals 16 residues. The germline gives CDR1 SGHTA, CDR2 FQGTGA. Drawing the rest from reference TRBV7-3 and TRBJ2-3, the complete variable domain is GAGVSQTPSNKVTEKGKYVELRCDPISGHTALYWYRQSLGQGPEFLIYFQGTGAADDSGLPNDRFFAVRPEGSVSTLKIQRTERGDSAVYLCASSLNPGTSTDTQYFGPGTRLTVL.